This T cell receptor beta chain was sequenced for a study of T cells in localized non-small cell lung cancer. Sequenced by immunoSEQ multiplex PCR; TCRdb stores in-frame clones only, minus some. The sample contains about 54,000 clones, around 86% of which appear only once. V lost 3 bases and J lost 4, with 12 bases in between. The CDR3 is made up of 14 amino acids. The V gene's germline CDR1 is SGHVS and CDR2 FQNEAQ. The chain recombines TRBV7-8 with TRBJ2-5; possibly TRBD2 for D (6 bases). The specimen was peripheral blood, collected before any cancer treatment. The TCR was taken from a female donor older than 55 with stage II squamous cell lung carcinoma. The CDR3 loop reads CASSFVTSGETQYF. In DNA form, the CDR3 reads TGTGCCAGCAGCTTCGTGACTAGTGGAGAGACCCAGTACTTC.